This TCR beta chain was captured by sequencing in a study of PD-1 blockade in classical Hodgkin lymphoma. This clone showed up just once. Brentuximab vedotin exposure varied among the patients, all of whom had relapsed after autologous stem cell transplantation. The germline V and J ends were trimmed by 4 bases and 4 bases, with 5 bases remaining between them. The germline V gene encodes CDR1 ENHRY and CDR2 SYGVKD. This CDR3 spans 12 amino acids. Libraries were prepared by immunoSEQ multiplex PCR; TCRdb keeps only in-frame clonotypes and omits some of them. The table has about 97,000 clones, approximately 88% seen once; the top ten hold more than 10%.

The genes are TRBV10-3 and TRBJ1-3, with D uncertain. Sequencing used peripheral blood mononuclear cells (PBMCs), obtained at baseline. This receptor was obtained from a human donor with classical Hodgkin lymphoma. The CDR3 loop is CAISGAGNTIYF. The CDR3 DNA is TGTGCCATCAGTGGGGCGGGAAACACCATATATTTT.